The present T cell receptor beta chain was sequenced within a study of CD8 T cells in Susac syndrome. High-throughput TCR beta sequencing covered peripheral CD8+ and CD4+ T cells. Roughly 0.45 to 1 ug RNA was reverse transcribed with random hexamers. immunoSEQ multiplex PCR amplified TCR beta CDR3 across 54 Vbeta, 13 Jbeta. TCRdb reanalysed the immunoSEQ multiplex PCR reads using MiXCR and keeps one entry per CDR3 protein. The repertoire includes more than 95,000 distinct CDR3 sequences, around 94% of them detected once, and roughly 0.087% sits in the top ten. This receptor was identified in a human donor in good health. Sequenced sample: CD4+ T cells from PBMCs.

This CDR3 reads CASSGDLAAYSTGELFF. The CDR3 DNA is TGTGCCAGTAGTGGGGATCTAGCGGCCTATAGCACCGGGGAGCTGTTTTTT. J is TRBJ2-2 and V is TRBV19; 7 nucleotides agree with TRBD2. Germline V gives CDR1 LNHDA, CDR2 SQIVND (reference sequence). Germline trimming cut 5 bases from V and 4 bases from J; bases unmatched to any gene: 13. The CDR3 contains 17 residues.